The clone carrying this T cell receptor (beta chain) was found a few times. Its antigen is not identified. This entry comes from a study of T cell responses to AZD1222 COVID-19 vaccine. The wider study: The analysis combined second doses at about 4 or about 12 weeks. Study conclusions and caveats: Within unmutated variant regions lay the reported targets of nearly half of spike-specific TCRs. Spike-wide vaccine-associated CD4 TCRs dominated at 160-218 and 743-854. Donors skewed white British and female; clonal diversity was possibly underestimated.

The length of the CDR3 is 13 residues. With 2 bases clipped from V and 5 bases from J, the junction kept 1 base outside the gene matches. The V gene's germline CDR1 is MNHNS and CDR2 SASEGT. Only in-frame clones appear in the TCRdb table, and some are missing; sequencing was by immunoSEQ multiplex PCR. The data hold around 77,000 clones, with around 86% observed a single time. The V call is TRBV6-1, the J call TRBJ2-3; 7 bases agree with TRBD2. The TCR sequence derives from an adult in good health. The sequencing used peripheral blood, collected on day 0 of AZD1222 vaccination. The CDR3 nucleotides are TGTGCCAGCAGTGAACTAGCGGAAGATACGCAGTATTTT. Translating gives CASSELAEDTQYF.